The source of this T cell receptor beta chain is a study of blood T cell repertoires in COVID-19. About the study: COVID-19 samples, acute and convalescent, were from the United States, Italy and Spain. Sample material is recorded as cDNA or gDNA derived from T cells, B-cell-depleted T cells, or PBMCs.

Original handling: From reference gene primer amplification, estimates of nucleated cell counts were derived. Libraries were prepared by immunoSEQ multiplex PCR; TCRdb keeps only in-frame clonotypes and omits some of them. For V, J and clone size, that table is used; D and trimming come from the DNA. The sample lists roughly 39,000 clones, approximately 86% occurring once. Trimming shortened V by 2 bases and J by 6 bases, and 9 bases separated the two germline ends. CDR1 and CDR2 from the germline V gene are SGDLS and YYNGEE. The CDR3 is 13 amino acids. Sequenced input: peripheral blood. The rearrangement joins TRBV9 to TRBJ1-5; D gene ambiguous. The receptor was derived from a woman older than 75 with active COVID-19. The CDR3: CASSVEAGQPQHF. The DNA for the CDR3 is TGTGCCAGCAGCGTTGAGGCGGGTCAGCCCCAGCATTTT.